This is a list of T cell receptor beta chains from one sample in a study of beta chain features in type 1 diabetes. Data came from immunoSEQ multiplex PCR; TCRdb stores just in-frame clones and leaves some out. The sample consists of about 230,000 clones, more than 9% of them appearing once. The material sequenced was naive CD4+ T cells from blood. These receptors were obtained from a woman aged 18-29 years in good health. Each CDR3 is given with its conserved first and last residue. The D gene is left open where the match is weak. Size is stated for part of the rows, as once, few or many counts, or as a class when the clone is expanded.

>-|TRBJ2-7|TRBD2|TRBV6-6
CASSGTSGSTEQYF
TGTGCCAGCAGTGGGACTAGCGGGAGTACTGAGCAGTACTTC
>-|TRBJ2-1|TRBD1|TRBV30
CAWSGALPEPRGLDHEQFF
TGTGCCTGGAGTGGAGCTTTGCCAGAACCTAGGGGGCTGGATCATGAGCAGTTCTTC
>-|TRBJ2-7|TRBD2|TRBV7-8
CASSNPSSGRSNF
TGTGCCAGCAGCAACCCCTCTAGCGGGAGGTCCAACTTC
>few|TRBJ1-2|-|TRBV9
CASSVARGGAYGYTF
TGTGCCAGCAGCGTAGCCCGAGGAGGGGCCTATGGCTACACCTTC
>few|TRBJ1-6|TRBD1|TRBV18
CASSTGSNSPLHF
TGTGCCAGCTCGACAGGGTCTAATTCACCCCTCCACTTT
>few|TRBJ1-2|-|TRBV2
CASGREYGYTF
TGTGCCAGCGGGAGGGAATATGGCTACACCTTC
>few|TRBJ1-1|-|TRBV14
CASSQVGRSNTEAFF
TGTGCCAGCAGCCAAGTGGGCAGATCGAACACTGAAGCTTTCTTT
>few|TRBJ2-6|-|TRBV10-3
CAISEEGTGNSGANVLTF
TGTGCCATCAGTGAAGAAGGTACAGGTAACTCTGGGGCCAACGTCCTGACTTTC
>few|TRBJ2-1|TRBD2|TRBV9
CASSPGLAGFLSYNEQFF
TGTGCCAGCAGTCCGGGACTAGCGGGCTTCCTCTCCTACAATGAGCAGTTCTTC
>few|TRBJ1-5|-|TRBV2
CASSLGNQPQHF
TGTGCCAGCAGCCTAGGTAATCAGCCCCAGCATTTT
>-|TRBJ1-5|-|TRBV6-6
CASSYVGGGNQPQHF
TGTGCCAGCAGTTACGTAGGGGGGGGCAATCAGCCCCAGCATTTT
>-|TRBJ2-3|-|TRBV5-4
CASSLGTFGTDTQYF
TGTGCCAGCAGCTTAGGGACATTCGGCACAGATACGCAGTATTTT
>-|TRBJ1-6|-|TRBV2
CASWRQPGPLHF
TGTGCCAGCTGGCGACAGCCAGGGCCCCTCCACTTT
>-|TRBJ2-3|-|TRBV5-1
CASSLDRTPDTQYF
TGCGCCAGCAGCTTGGACAGGACACCAGATACGCAGTATTTT
>-|TRBJ2-7|TRBD2|TRBV18
CASSPPASGRDSYEQYF
TGTGCCAGCTCACCACCGGCTAGCGGGAGGGACTCCTACGAGCAGTACTTC
>few|TRBJ2-7|TRBD1|TRBV5-1
CASNTGESYEQYF
TGCGCCAGCAATACAGGGGAATCTTACGAGCAGTACTTC
>few|TRBJ2-5|-|TRBV7-6
CASSLVGGGETQYF
TGTGCCAGCAGCTTAGTCGGGGGTGGGGAGACCCAGTACTTC
>few|TRBJ2-7|TRBD2|TRBV7-9
CASSYAGTSGYEQYF
TGTGCCAGCAGCTACGCCGGGACTAGCGGCTACGAGCAGTACTTC
>few|TRBJ1-5|-|TRBV27
CASSHTEDQPQHF
TGTGCCAGCAGCCACACAGAAGATCAGCCCCAGCATTTT
>-|TRBJ1-1|TRBD1|TRBV5-6
CASSFGQGDIFF
TGTGCCAGCAGCTTCGGACAGGGCGACATTTTCTTT
>many|TRBJ2-5|-|TRBV7-2
CASSLDGRGETQYF
TGTGCCAGCAGCTTAGACGGCAGGGGAGAGACCCAGTACTTC
>-|TRBJ2-7|TRBD1|TRBV5-4
CASSQTGLPYEQYF
TGTGCCAGCAGCCAGACAGGGCTCCCCTACGAGCAGTACTTC
>-|TRBJ2-1|TRBD1|TRBV11-3
CASSLRTGQFF
TGTGCCAGCAGCTTACGGACAGGGCAGTTCTTC